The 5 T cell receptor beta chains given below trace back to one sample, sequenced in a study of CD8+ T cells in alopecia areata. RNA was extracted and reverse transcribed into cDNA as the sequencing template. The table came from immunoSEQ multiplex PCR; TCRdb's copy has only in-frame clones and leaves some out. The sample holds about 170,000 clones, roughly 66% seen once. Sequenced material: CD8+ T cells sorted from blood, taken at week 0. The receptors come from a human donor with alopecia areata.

As DNA, the CDR3 is TGTGCCAGCAGCGGACTAGCGGGGGGCTACGAGCAGTACTTC. Translated, it gives CASSGLAGGYEQYF. V gene TRBV2 combines with J gene TRBJ2-7; 14 positions agree with TRBD2. The J segment lost 3 bases and the V segment lost 6 bases, leaving 1 base of the junction unmatched. The CDR3 runs to 14 residues. Germline-derived CDR1 and CDR2 are SNHLY and FYNNEI.

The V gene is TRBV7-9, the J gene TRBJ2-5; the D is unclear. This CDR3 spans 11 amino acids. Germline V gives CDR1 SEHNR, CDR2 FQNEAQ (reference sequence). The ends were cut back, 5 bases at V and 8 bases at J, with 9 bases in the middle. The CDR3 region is CASSAAATQYF. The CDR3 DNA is TGTGCCAGCAGCGCCGCTGCCACCCAGTACTTC.

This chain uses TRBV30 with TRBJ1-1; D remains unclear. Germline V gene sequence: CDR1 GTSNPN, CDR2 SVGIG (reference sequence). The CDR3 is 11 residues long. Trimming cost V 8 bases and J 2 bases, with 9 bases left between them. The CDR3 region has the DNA TGTGCCATGGGAGGTAACACTGAAGCTTTCTTT. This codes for CAMGGNTEAFF.

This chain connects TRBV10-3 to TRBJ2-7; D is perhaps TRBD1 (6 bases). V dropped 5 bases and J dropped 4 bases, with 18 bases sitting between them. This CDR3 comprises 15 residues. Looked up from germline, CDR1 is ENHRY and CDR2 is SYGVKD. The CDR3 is CAISPGTFQGYEQYF. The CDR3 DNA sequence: TGTGCCATCAGTCCAGGAACCTTTCAGGGGTACGAGCAGTACTTC.

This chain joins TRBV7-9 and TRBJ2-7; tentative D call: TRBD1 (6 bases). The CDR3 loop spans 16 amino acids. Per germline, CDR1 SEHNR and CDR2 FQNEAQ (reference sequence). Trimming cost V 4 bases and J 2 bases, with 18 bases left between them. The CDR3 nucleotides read TGTGCCAGCAGCTCATCCCAGGGGCTTCTAGCCTACGAGCAGTACTTC. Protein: CASSSSQGLLAYEQYF.